This TCR beta chain appears in the sequencing data of a study of T cell repertoires in cytomegalovirus infection. For the study at large: CMV epitopes that were recently identified and HLA-C-restricted were used alongside well-studied HLA-B-restricted ones.

With respect to this clonotype: The antigen is not known.

Trimming took 4 bases from V and 8 from J, leaving 14 bases between them. This CDR3 comprises 13 residues. Germline values: CDR1 SGHAT, CDR2 FQNNGV. Study-level findings and limits: HLA-C-restricted CMV-specific TCR beta clonotypes were dominant in the ex vivo response.

Each CDR3 protein gets one entry after TCRdb re-called the reads with MiXCR. The table lists around 200,000 distinct CDR3 sequences, 35% to 40% of them singletons. The sample in question was CD8+ T cells from cultured PBMCs, obtained from culture after CMV antigen stimulation. The chain combines TRBV11-2 with TRBJ1-2; D gene uncertain. This TCR derives from a human donor in good health (CMV status not recorded). Some clones in this sample may be carry-over from other donors' samples. For the CDR3, the DNA is TGTGCCAGCAGCTCCGGCTCAGCGGAAGGCTACACCTTC. Protein product: CASSSGSAEGYTF.